One T cell receptor beta chain is described in this entry. The target antigen is unknown. Primers for the PCR totalled 60 Vbeta and 13 Jbeta. Under the authors' procedure: Unique TCR beta chains totaled approximately 83 million in a later count, with around 12 million of them shared. Generated by immunoSEQ multiplex PCR, the TCRdb table keeps only in-frame clones and is missing some. The DNA was the basis for D and trimming; V, J and clone size are from that table. The sample holds 90,000 or so clones; about 74% are singletons and the top ten take about 16%. The data belong to a study of cytomegalovirus exposure and HLA in healthy donors. Study outcomes and limitations: Information on immune exposure was restricted to one variable (CMV serostatus). In a later analysis, at a false discovery rate of 0.05, roughly 17,000 TCR beta sequences matched HLA alleles.

The specimen sequenced was PBMCs. This receptor was taken from a woman between 45 and 60 years old in good health and CMV-seropositive.

The CDR3, as DNA: TGTGCCAGCAGCCAACTACAGGCTACTAATGAAAAACTGTTTTTT. Translated, it gives CASSQLQATNEKLFF. The rearrangement uses TRBV14 and TRBJ1-4, with TRBD1 as a possible D gene (5 bases). This CDR3 has 15 amino acids. The V gene lost 2 bases and the J gene lost 2 bases, with 9 bases spanning the gap. Germline V gene lookup returns CDR1 SGHDN and CDR2 FVKESK. Looking up the rest from reference TRBV14 and TRBJ1-4 gives the full variable domain: EAGVTQFPSHSVIEKGQTVTLRCDPISGHDNLYWYRRVMGKEIKFLLHFVKESKQDESGMPNNRFLAERTGGTYSTLKVQPAELEDSGVYFCASSQLQATNEKLFFGSGTQLSVL.